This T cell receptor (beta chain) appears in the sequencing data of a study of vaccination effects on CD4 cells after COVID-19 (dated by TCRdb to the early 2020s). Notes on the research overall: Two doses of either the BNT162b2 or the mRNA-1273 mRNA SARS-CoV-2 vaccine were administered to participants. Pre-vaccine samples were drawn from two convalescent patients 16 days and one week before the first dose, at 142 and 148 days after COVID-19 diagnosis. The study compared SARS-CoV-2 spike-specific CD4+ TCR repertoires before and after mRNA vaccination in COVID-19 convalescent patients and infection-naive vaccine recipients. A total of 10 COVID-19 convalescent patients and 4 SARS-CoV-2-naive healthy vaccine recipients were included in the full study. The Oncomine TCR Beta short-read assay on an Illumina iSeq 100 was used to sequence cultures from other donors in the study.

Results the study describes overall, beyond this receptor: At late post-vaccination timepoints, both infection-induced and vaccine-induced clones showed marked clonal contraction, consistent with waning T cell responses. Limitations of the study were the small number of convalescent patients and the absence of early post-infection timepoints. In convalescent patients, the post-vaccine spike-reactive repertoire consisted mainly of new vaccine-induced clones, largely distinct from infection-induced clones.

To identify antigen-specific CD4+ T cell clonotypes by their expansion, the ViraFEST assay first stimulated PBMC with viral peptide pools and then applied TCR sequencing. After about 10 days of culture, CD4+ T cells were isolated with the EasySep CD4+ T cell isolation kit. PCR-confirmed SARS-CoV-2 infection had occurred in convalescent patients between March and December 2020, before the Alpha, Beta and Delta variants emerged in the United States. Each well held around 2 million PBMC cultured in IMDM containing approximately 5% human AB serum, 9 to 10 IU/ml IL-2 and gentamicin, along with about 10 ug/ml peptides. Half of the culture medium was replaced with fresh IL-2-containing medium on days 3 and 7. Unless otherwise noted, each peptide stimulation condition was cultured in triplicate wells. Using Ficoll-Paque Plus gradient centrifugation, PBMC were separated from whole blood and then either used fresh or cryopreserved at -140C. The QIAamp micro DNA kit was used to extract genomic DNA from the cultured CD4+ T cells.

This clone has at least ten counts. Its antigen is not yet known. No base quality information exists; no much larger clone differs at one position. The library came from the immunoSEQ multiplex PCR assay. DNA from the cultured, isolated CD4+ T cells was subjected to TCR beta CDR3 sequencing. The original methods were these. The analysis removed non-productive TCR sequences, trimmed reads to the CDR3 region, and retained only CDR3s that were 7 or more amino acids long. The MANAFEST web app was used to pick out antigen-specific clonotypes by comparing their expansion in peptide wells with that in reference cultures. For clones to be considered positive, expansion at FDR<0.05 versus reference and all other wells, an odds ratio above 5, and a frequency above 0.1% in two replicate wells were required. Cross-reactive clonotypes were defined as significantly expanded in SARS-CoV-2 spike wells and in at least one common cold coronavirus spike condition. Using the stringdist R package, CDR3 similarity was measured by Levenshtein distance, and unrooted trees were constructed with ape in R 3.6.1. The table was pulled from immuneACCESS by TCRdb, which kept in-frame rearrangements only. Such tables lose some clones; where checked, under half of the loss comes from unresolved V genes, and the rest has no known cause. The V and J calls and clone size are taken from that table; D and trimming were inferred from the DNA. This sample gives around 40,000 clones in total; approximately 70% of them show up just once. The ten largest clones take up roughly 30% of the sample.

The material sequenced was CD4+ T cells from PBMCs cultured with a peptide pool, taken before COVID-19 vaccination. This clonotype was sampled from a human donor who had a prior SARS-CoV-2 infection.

Read as DNA, the sequence is TGTGCCAGCAGCCTGGACAGATTCGCAGAGGTGTACTTC. Its product reads: CASSLDRFAEVYF. The rearrangement combines TRBV12-3 or TRBV12-4 with TRBJ2-7; D gene: possibly TRBD1, on 6 matching bases. V is cut by 6 bases and J by 12 bases, and the space between the germline ends is 21 bases. The CDR3 sequence holds 13 residues, the cysteine and phenylalanine included. Here the CDR3 DNA is all that survives: 39 bases in frame from base 1.